This TCR beta chain was sequenced for a study of T cell responses to AZD1222 COVID-19 vaccine. Study-wide results and caveats: Mostly white British, mostly female donors; authors suggested clonal diversity may be underestimated. Once two AZD1222 doses were given, Spike-specific TCR breadth and depth went up.

With regard to this clone: Antigen specificity is unknown.

Assay: immunoSEQ multiplex PCR; the TCRdb copy retains only in-frame clones and omits some. The top ten hold roughly 0.6% of the sample, which has roughly 270,000 clones, approximately 94% seen once. The CDR3 extends over 14 amino acids. V lost 1 base to trimming and J lost 8 bases, with 14 bases between them. The germline gives CDR1 SGHTA, CDR2 FQGNSA. V and J are TRBV7-2 and TRBJ2-5; perhaps TRBD2 as D (6 bases). This sequence was found in an adult who received the AZD1222 COVID-19 vaccine. This sample comprised peripheral blood, obtained 28 days after the second AZD1222 dose. This CDR3 is CASSLVGSAGTQYF. CDR3 bases: TGTGCCAGCAGCTTAGTTGGGTCCGCGGGAACCCAGTACTTC.